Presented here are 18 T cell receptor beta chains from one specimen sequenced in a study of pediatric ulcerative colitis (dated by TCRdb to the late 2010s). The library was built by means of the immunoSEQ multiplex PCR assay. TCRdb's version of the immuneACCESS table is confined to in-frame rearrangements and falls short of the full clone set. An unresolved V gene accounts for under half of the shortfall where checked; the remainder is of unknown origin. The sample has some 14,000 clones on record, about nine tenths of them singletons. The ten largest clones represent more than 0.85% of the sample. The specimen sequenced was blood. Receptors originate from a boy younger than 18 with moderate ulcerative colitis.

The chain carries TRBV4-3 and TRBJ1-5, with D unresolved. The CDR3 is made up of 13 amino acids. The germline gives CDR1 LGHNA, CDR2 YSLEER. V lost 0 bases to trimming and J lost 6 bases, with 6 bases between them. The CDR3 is CASSQDGLQPQHF. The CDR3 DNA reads TGCGCCAGCAGCCAAGATGGTCTTCAGCCCCAGCATTTT.

CDR3 in amino acids: CASSIDRGETQYF. As DNA, the CDR3 is TGTGCCAGTAGTATAGATCGTGGGGAGACCCAGTACTTC. The genes are TRBV19 and TRBJ2-5; D is unresolved. Per the germline V gene, CDR1 is LNHDA and CDR2 is SQIVND (reference sequence). V was trimmed by 0 bases and J by 5 bases, leaving 7 bases between them. The CDR3 length is 13 residues.

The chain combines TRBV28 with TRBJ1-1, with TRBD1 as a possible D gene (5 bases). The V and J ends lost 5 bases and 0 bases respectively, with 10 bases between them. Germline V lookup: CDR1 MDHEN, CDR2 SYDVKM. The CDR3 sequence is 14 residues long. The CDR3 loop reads CASSRDGLNTEAFF. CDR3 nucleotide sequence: TGTGCCAGCAGTCGGGACGGTTTGAACACTGAAGCTTTCTTT.

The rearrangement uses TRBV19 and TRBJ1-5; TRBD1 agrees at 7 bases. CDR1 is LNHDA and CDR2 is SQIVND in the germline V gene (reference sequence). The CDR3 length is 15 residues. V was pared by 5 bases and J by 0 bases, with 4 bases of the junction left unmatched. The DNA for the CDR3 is TGTGCCAGTAGTTTTACAGGGGATAGCAATCAGCCCCAGCATTTT. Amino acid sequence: CASSFTGDSNQPQHF.

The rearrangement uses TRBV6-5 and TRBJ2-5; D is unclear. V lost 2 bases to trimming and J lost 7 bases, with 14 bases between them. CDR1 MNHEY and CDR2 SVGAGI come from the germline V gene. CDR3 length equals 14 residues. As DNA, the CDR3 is TGTGCCAGCAGTTACACTGATGTTGCCGGGACCCAGTACTTC. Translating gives CASSYTDVAGTQYF.

CDR3 in amino acids: CASSPPGYYEQYF. The CDR3 bases are TGTGCCAGCTCACCTCCAGGGTACTACGAGCAGTACTTC. The rearrangement uses TRBV18 and TRBJ2-7; D may be TRBD1 (5 bases). Germline CDR1 is KGHSH and CDR2 is LQKENI. The CDR3 consists of 13 residues. V gave up 3 bases and J gave up 3 bases, with 9 bases separating them.

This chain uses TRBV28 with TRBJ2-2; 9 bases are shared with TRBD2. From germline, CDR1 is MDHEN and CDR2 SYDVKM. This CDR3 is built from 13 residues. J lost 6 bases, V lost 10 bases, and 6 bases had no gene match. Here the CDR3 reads CATLSGSAGELFF. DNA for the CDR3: TGTGCCACTCTTAGCGGGAGCGCCGGGGAGCTGTTTTTT. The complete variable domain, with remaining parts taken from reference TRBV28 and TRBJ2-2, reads DVKVTQSSRYLVKRTGEKVFLECVQDMDHENMFWYRQDPGLGLRLIYFSYDVKMKEKGDIPEGYSVSREKKERFSLILESASTNQTSMYLCATLSGSAGELFFGEGSRLTVL.

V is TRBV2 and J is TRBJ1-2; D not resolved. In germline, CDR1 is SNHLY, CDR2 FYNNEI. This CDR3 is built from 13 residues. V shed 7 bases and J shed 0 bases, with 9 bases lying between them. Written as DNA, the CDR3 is TGTGCCAGCACGACATCTGCTAACTATGGCTACACCTTC. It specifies CASTTSANYGYTF.

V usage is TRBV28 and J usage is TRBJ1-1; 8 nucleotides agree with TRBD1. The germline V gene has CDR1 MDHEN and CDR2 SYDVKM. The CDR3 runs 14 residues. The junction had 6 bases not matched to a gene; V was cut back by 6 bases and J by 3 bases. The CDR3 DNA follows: TGTGCCAGCAGCCTCAGGGGGCAGGACACTGAAGCTTTCTTT. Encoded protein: CASSLRGQDTEAFF.

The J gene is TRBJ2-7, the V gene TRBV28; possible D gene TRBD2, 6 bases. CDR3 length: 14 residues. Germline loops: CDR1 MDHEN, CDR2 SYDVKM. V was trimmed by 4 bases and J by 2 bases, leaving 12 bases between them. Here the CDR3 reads CASSSRWEAYEQYF. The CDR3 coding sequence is TGTGCCAGCAGTTCCCGATGGGAGGCCTACGAGCAGTACTTC.

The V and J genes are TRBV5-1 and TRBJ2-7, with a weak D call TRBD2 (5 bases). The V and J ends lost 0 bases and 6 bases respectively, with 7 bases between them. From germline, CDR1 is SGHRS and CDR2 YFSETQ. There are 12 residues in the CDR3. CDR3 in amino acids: CASSLERGEQYF. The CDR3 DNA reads TGCGCCAGCAGCTTGGAACGGGGCGAGCAGTACTTC.

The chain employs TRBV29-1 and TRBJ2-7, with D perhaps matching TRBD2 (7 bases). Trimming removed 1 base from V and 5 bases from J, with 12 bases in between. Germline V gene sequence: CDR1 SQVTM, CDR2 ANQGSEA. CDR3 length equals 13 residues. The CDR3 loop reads CSVEVGGLDEQYF. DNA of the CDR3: TGCAGCGTTGAAGTGGGGGGGCTGGACGAGCAGTACTTC.

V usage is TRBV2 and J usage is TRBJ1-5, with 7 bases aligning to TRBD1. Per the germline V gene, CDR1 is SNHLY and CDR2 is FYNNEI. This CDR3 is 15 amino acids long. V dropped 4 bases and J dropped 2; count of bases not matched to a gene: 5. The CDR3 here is CASSVTGLGNQPQHF. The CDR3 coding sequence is TGTGCCAGCAGTGTGACAGGGCTCGGCAATCAGCCCCAGCATTTT.

CDR3 in DNA: TGTGCCAGCTCTCGCGACAGCACCCCTAACTATGGCTACACCTTC. This gives the protein CASSRDSTPNYGYTF. The V call is TRBV2, the J call TRBJ1-2; TRBD1 might be the D (5 bases). The CDR3 totals 15 residues. Deletions cut 8 bases from V and 0 bases from J, with 16 bases between. Germline CDR1 SNHLY, CDR2 FYNNEI. The variable domain in full, with the rest retrieved from reference TRBV2 and TRBJ1-2, is EPEVTQTPSHQVTQMGQEVILRCVPISNHLYFYWYRQILGQKVEFLVSFYNNEISEKSEIFDDQFSVERPDGSNFTLKIRSTKLEDSAMYFCASSRDSTPNYGYTFGSGTRLTVV.

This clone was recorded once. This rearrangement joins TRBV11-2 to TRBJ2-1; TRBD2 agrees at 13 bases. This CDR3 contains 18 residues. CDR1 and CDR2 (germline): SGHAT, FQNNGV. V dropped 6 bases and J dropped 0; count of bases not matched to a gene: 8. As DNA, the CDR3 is TGTGCCAGCAGACGAGGACTAGCGGGAGAGGGCTCCTACAATGAGCAGTTCTTC. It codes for CASRRGLAGEGSYNEQFF.

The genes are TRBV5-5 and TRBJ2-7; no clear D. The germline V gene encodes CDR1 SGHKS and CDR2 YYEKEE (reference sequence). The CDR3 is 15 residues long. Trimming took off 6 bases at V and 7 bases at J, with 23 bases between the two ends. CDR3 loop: CASTPLIGAMWEQYF. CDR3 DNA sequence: TGTGCCAGCACCCCCTTGATAGGCGCTATGTGGGAGCAGTACTTC.

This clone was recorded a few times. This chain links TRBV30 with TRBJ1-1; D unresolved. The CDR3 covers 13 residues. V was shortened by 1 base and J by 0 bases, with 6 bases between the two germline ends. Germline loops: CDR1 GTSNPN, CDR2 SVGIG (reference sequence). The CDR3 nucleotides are TGTGCCTGGAGTGAAAGGATGAACACTGAAGCTTTCTTT. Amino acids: CAWSERMNTEAFF.

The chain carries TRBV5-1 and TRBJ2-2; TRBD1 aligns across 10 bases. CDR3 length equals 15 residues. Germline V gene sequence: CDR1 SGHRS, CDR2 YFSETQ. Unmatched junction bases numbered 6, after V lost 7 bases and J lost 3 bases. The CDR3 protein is CASGPGQGYTGELFF. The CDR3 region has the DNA TGCGCCAGCGGTCCGGGACAGGGGTACACCGGGGAGCTGTTTTTT.